Here is one TCR beta chain with its context. Its antigen is unidentified. TCRdb used MiXCR to reprocess the RT-PCR reads, holding one entry per CDR3 protein. The sample includes under 550,000 distinct CDR3 sequences, around 7.7% of them seen just once. This sample is drawn from a study of response to subunit inactivated influenza vaccine. Notes on the study in general: Authors suggested each seasonal flu vaccination may recruit only limited numbers of new T cells.

Per the germline V gene, CDR1 is ENHRY and CDR2 is SYGVKD. The CDR3 contains 15 residues. Trimming removed 2 bases from V and 4 bases from J; junction bases left unmatched: 7. The chain uses TRBV10-3 and TRBJ1-2; 7 bases are a match to TRBD1. The starting material was PBMCs from blood, obtained roughly 24 months after vaccination. The sequence derives from a man aged 50 to 69 who received an inactivated influenza vaccine. In nucleotides, the CDR3 is TGTGCCATCAGTGAGATAAGTACAGGGGCCTATGGCTACACCTTC. Translation: CAISEISTGAYGYTF.